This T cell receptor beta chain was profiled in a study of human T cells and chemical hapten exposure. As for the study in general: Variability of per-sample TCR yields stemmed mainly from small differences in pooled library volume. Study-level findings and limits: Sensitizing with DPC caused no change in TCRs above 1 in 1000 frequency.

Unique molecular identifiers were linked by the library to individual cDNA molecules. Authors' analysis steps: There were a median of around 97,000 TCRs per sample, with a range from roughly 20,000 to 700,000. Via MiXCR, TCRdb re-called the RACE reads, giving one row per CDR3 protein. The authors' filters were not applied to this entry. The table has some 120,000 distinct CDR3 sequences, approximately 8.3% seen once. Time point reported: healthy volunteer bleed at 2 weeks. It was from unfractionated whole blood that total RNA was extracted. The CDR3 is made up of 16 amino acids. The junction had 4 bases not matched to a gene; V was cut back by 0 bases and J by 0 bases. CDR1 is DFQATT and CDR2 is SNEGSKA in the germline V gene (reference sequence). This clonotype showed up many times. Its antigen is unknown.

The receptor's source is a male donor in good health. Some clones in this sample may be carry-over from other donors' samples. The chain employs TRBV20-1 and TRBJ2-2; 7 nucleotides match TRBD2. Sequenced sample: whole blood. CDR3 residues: CSARDGRTPNTGELFF. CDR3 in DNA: TGCAGTGCTAGAGACGGGAGGACCCCGAACACCGGGGAGCTGTTTTTT.